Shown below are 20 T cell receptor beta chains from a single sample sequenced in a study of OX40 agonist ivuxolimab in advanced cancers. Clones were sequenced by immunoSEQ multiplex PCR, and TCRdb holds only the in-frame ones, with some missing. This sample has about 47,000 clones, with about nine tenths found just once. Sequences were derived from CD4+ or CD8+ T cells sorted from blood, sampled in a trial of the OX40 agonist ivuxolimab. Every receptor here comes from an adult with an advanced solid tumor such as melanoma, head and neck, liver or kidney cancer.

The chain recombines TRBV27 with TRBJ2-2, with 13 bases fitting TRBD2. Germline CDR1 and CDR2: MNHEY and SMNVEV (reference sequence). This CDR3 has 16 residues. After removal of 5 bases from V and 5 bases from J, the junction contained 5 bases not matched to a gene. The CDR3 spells CASSPLTSGGTGELFF. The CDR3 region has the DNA TGTGCCAGCAGTCCTCTGACTAGCGGGGGGACCGGGGAGCTGTTTTTT.

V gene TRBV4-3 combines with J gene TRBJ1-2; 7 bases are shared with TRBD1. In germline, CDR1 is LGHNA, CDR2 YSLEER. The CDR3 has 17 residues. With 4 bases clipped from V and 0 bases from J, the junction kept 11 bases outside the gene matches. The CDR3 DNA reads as TGCGCCAGCAGCCTCTACGATACAGGGGAAGCTAACTATGGCTACACCTTC. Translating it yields CASSLYDTGEANYGYTF.

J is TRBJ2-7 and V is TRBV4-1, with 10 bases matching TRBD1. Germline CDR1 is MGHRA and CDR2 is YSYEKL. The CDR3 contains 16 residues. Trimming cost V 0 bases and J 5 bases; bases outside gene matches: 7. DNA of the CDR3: TGCGCCAGCAGCCAAGAAAGTGGGGACAGGGGCCACGAGCAGTACTTC. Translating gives CASSQESGDRGHEQYF.

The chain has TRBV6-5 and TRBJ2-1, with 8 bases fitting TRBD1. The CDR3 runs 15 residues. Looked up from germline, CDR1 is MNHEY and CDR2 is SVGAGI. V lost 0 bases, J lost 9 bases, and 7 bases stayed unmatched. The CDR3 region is CASSYSRTGSGEQFF. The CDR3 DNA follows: TGTGCCAGCAGTTACTCTAGGACAGGGTCCGGTGAGCAGTTCTTC.

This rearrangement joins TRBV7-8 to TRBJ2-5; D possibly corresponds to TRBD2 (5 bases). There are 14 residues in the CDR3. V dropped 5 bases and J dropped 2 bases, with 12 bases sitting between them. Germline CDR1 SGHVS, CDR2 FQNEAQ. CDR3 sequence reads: CASSKWTGQETQYF. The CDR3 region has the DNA TGTGCCAGCAGCAAATGGACGGGGCAAGAGACCCAGTACTTC.

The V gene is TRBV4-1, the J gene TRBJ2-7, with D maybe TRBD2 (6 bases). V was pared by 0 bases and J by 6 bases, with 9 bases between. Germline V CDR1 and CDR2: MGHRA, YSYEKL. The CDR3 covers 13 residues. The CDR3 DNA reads TGCGCCAGCAGCCAAGATTTGGAGGGCGAGCAGTACTTC. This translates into CASSQDLEGEQYF.

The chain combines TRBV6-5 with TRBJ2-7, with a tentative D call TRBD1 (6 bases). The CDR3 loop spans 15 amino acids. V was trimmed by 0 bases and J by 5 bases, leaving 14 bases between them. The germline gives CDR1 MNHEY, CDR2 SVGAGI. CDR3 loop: CASSYSQGLVDEQYF. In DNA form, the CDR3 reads TGTGCCAGCAGTTACTCCCAGGGGTTGGTCGACGAGCAGTACTTC.

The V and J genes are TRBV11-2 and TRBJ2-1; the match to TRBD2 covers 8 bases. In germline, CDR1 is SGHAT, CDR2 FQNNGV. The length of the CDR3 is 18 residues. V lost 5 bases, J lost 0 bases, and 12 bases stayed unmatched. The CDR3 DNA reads TGTGCCAGCAGCCTTGGGGCGGGGGGTCAGAGCTCCTACAATGAGCAGTTCTTC. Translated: CASSLGAGGQSSYNEQFF.

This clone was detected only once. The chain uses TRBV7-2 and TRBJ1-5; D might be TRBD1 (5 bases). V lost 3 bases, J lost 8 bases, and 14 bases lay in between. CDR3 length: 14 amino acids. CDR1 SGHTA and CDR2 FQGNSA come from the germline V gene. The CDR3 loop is CASSFYQGWEPQHF. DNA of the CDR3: TGTGCCAGCAGCTTTTACCAGGGTTGGGAGCCCCAGCATTTT.

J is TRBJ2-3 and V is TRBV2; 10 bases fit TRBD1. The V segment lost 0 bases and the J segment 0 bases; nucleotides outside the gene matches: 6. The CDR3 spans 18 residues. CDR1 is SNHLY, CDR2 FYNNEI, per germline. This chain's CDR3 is CASSEAPGQGTSTDTQYF. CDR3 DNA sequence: TGTGCCAGCAGTGAAGCACCGGGACAGGGGACTAGCACAGATACGCAGTATTTT.

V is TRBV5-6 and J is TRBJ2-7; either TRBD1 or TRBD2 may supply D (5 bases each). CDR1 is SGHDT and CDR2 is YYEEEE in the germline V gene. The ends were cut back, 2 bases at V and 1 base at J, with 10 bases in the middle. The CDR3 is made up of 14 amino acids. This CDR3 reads CASSFWDRSYEQYF. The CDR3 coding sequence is TGTGCCAGCAGCTTTTGGGACCGATCCTACGAGCAGTACTTC.

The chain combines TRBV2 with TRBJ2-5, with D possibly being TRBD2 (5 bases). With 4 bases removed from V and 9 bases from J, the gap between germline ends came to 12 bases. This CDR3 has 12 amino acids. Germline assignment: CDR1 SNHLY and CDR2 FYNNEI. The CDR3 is CASSVGLRAQYF. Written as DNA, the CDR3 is TGTGCCAGCAGTGTCGGGTTGAGGGCCCAGTACTTC.

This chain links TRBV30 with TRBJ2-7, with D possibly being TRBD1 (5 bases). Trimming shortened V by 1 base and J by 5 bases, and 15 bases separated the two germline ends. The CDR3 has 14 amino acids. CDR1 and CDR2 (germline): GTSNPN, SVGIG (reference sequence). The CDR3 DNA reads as TGTGCCTGGAGTGGGGAAGACAGAGCAAACGAGCAGTACTTC. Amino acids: CAWSGEDRANEQYF.

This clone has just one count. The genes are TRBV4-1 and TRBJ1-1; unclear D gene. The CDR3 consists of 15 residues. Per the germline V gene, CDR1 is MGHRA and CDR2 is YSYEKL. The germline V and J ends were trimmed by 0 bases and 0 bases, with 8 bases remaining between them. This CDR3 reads CASSQDKSLNTEAFF. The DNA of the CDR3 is TGCGCCAGCAGCCAAGATAAGAGTTTGAACACTGAAGCTTTCTTT.

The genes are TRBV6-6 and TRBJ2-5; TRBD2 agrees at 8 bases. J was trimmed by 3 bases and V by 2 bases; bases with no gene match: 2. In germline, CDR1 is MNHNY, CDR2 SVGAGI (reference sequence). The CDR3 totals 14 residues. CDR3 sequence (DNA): TGTGCCAGCAGTTACGCACTAGCGGAAGAGACCCAGTACTTC. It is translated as CASSYALAEETQYF.

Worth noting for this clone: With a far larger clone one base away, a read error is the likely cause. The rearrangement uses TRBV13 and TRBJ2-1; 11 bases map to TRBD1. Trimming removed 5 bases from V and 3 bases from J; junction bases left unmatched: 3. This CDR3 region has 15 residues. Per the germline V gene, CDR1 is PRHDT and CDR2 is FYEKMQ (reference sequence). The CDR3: CASSHGTGGYNEQFF. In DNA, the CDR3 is TGTGCCAGCAGCCACGGGACAGGGGGCTACAATGAGCAGTTCTTC.

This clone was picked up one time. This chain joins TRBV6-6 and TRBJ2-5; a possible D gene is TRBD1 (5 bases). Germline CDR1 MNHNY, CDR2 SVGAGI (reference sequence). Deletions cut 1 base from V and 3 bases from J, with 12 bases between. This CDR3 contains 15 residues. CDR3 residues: CASSYWVQGEETQYF. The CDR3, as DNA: TGTGCCAGCAGTTACTGGGTTCAGGGCGAAGAGACCCAGTACTTC.

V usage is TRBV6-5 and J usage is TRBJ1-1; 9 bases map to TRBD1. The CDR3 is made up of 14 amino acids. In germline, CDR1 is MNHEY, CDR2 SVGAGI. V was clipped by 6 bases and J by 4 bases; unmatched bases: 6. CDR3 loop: CASSEGQGGTEAFF. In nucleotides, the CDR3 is TGTGCCAGCAGCGAGGGACAGGGAGGCACTGAAGCTTTCTTT.

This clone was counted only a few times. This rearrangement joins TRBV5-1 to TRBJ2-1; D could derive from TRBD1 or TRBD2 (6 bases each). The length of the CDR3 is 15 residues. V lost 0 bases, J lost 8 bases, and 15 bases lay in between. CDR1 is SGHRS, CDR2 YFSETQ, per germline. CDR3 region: CASSLAGGRVHEQFF. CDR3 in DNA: TGCGCCAGCAGCTTGGCCGGGGGCAGGGTCCATGAGCAGTTCTTC.

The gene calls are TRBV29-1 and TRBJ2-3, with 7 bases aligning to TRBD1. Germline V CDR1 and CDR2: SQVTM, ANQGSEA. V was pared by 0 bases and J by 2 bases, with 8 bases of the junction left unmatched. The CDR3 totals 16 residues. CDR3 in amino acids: CSVEDPEGGFTDTQYF. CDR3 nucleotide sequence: TGCAGCGTTGAAGATCCGGAAGGGGGCTTCACAGATACGCAGTATTTT.